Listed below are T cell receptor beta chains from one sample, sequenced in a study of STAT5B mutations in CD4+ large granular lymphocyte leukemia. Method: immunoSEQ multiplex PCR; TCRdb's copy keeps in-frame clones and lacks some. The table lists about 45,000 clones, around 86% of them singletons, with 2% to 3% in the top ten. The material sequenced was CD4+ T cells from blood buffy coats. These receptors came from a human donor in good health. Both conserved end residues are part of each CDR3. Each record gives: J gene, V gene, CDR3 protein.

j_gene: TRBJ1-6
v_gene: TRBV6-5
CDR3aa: CASSGGTGVNSPLHF

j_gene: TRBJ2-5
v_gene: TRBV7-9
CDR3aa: CASSAKIQETQYF

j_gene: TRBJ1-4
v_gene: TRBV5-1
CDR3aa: CASSLRQRSTNEKLFF

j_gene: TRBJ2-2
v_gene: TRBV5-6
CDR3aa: CASSFLGGPPGGELFF

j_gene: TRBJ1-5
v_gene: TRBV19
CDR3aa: CASRSPRAADQPQHF

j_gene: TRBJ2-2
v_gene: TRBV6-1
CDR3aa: CASVSSGYTGELFF

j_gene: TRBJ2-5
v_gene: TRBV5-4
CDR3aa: CASSSQSGSQETQYF

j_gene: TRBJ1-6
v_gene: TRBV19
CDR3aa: CASKAGPNSPLHF

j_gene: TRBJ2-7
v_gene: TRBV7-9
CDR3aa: CASSLGTGTGGSYEQYF

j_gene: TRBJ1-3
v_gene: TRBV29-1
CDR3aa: CSVRDSGNTIYF

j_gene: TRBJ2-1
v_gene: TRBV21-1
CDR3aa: CASSKGTGDPYNEQFF

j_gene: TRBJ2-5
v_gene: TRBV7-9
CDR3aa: CASSRAQPQETQYF

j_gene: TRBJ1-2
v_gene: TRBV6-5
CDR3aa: CASALSYGYTF

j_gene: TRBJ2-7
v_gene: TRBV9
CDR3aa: CASSVAPGQAYEQYF

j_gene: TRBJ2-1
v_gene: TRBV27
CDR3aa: CASSLRGGPYNEQFF

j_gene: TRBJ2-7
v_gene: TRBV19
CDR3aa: CASSIGISYEQYF

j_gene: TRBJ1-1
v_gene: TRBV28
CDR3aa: CASSLGGMNTEAFF

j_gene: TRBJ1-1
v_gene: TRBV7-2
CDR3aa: CASSLSWDTEAFF

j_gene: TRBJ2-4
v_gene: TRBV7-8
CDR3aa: CASSSSQENIQYF

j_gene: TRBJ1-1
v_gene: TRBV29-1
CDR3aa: CSVGQGANTEAFF

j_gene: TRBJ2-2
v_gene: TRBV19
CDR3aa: CASSGIQGYGELFF

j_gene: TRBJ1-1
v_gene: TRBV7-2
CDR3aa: CASSSVGRGALTEAFF

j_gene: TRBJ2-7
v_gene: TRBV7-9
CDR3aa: CASSYVGQGFNEQYF

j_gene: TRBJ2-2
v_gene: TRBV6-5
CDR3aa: CASSYLGTGELFF

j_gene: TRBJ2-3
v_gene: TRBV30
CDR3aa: CAWSFGTSGITDTQYF

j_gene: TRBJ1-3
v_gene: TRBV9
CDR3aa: CASGRSSSGNTIYF

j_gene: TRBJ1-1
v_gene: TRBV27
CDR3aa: CASRYGQLNTEAFF

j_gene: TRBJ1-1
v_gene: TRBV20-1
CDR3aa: CSSTENTEAFF

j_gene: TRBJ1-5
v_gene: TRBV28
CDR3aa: CASSLWTHYSNQPQHF

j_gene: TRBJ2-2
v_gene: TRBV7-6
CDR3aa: CASSFPGAGGLNTGELFF

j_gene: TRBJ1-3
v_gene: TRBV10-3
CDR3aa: CAISDGNSGNTIYF

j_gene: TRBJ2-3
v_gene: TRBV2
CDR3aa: CASSGGGAVDTQYF

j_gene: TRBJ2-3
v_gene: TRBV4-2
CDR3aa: CASSQDMTDTQYF

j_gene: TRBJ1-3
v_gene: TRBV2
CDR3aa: CASRPRGGNTIYF

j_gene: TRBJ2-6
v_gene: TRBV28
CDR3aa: CASSSPGGTGANVLTF

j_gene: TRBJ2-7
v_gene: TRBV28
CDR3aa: CASSRGVDRYEQYF

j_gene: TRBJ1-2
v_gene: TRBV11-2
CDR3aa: CATTRGNGYTF

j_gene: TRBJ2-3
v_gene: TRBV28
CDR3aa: CASSYSVHTQYF

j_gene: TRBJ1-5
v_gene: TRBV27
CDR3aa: CASSLTGSYQPQHF

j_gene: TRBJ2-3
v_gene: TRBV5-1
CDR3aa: CASSLAREQDTQYF

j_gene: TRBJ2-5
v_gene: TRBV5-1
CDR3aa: CASRLLGAGTTQETQYF

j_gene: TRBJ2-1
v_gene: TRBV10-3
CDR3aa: CAISRGEAEQFF

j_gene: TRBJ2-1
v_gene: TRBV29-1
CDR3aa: CSGSGTDYNEQFF

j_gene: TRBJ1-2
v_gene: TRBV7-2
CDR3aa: CASSFGGLGGYTF

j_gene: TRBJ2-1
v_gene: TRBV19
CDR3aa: CASSIGDSGSYNEQFF

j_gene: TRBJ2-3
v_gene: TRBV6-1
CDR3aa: CASNFQGTDTQYF

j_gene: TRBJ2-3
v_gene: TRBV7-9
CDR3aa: CASSLEGTPSGHTQYF

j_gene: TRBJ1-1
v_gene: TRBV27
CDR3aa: CASSVRDRMATEAFF

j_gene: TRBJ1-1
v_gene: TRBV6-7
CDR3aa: CASSSKNTEAFF

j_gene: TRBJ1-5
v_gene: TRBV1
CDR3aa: CTSSQDLGGRSNQPQHF